In this sample, the clone carrying this TCR beta chain turned up a few times. What it binds is unknown. TCRdb used MiXCR to reprocess the RACE reads, holding one entry per CDR3 protein. The profile covers approximately 71,000 distinct CDR3 sequences, with roughly 10% appearing a single time and roughly 1.4% taken by the ten largest. Stated time point: patch test 3, about 24 weeks after DPC sensitization. Treatment: therapeutic diphenylcyclopropenone sensitization with weekly scalp DPC. The data originate from a study of human T cells and chemical hapten exposure. Study observations and caveats: While controls formed fewer of them, expanded TCRs formed significantly more large CDR3 similarity clusters.

V was pared by 2 bases and J by 0 bases, with 4 bases between. Germline CDR1 reads SGHTA; CDR2 reads FQGNSA. The CDR3 consists of 13 residues. This receptor was identified in a woman between 45 and 60 years old with alopecia areata. Some clones in this sample may be carry-over from other donors' samples. The sequencing here drew on whole blood, taken in connection with sensitization to the hapten diphenylcyclopropenone (DPC). The rearrangement links TRBV7-2 to TRBJ2-5, with D uncertain. CDR3 protein: CASSLLNQETQYF. In DNA, the CDR3 is TGTGCCAGCAGCTTATTAAACCAAGAGACCCAGTACTTC.